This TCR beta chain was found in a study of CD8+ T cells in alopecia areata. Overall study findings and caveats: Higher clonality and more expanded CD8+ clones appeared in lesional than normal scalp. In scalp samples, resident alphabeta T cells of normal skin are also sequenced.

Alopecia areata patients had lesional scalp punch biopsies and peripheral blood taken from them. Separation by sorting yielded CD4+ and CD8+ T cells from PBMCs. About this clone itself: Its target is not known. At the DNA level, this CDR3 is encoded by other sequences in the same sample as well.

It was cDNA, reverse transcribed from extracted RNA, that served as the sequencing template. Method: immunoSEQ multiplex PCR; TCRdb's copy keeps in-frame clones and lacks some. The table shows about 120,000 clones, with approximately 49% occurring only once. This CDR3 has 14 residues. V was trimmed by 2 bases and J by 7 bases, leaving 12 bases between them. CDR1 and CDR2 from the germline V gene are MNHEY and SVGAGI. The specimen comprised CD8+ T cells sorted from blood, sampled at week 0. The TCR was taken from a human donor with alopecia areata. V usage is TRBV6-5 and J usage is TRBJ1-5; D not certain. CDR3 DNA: TGTGCCAGCAGTTACAGGGAGGGTAACCAGCCCCAGCATTTT. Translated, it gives CASSYREGNQPQHF.